What follows is one T cell receptor (beta chain) and its context. These data belong to a study of blood T cell repertoires in COVID-19. Overall study context: Sources were T cells, B-cell-depleted T cells, or PBMCs; the material itself was cDNA or gDNA.

This CDR3 contains 15 residues. The V segment lost 6 bases and the J segment 7 bases; nucleotides outside the gene matches: 9. Germline assignment: CDR1 SNHLY and CDR2 FYNNEI. Original methodology: Amplification of reference gene primers provided the estimated nucleated cell counts. This table comes from immunoSEQ multiplex PCR, and its TCRdb copy is limited to in-frame clones, with some not included. The DNA gave D and trimming, while V, J and clone size come from that table. The sample yields 300,000 to 350,000 clones, 87% seen once. In terms of age and location, participants ranged from about 18 to 95 years and lived in about two dozen US areas. Cohort 3 donors counted as recovered after two negative PCRs, clearance, or resolved symptoms.

This chain links TRBV2 with TRBJ1-4; 9 bases map to TRBD1. The sequence derives from a woman aged 30 to 39 who had recovered from COVID-19. Sequencing was carried out using PBMCs or T cells enriched from blood (not recorded which). CDR3 nucleotide sequence: TGTGCCAGCAGGCCAACCGGGACAGGGCCTGAAAAACTGTTTTTT. Its translation is CASRPTGTGPEKLFF.